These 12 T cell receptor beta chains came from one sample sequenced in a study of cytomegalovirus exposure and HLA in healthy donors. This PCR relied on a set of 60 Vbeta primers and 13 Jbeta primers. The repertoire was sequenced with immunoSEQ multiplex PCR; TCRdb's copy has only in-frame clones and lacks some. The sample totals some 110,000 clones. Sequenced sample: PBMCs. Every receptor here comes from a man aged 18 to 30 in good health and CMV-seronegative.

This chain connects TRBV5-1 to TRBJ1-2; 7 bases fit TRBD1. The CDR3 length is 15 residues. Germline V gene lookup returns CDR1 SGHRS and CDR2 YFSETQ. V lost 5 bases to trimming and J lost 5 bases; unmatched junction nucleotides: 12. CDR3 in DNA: TGCGCCAGCAGTCCTGAGGGACAGCTGTTTTATGGCTACACCTTC. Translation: CASSPEGQLFYGYTF.

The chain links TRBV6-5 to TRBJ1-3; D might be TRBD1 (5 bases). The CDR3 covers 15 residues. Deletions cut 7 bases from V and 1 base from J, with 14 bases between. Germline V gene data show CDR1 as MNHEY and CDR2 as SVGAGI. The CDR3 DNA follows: TGTGCCAGCATTTCGGGGGGGGAGTCTGGAAACACCATATATTTT. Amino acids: CASISGGESGNTIYF.

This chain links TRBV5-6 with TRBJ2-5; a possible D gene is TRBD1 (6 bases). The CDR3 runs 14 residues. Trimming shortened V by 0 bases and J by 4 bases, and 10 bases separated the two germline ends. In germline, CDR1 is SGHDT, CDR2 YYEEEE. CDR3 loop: CASSLDRVLETQYF. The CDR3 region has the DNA TGTGCCAGCAGCTTGGACAGGGTACTAGAGACCCAGTACTTC.

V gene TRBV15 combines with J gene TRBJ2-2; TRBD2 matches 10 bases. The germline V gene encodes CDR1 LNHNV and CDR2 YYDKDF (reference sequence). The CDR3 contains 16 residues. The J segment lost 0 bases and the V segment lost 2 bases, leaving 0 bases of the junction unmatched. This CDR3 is CATSRSGGANTGELFF. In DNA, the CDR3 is TGTGCCACCAGCAGAAGCGGGGGGGCGAACACCGGGGAGCTGTTTTTT. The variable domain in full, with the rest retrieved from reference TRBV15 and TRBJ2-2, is DAMVIQNPRYQVTQFGKPVTLSCSQTLNHNVMYWYQQKSSQAPKLLFHYYDKDFNNEADTPDNFQSRRPNTSFCFLDIRSPGLGDTAMYLCATSRSGGANTGELFFGEGSRLTVL.

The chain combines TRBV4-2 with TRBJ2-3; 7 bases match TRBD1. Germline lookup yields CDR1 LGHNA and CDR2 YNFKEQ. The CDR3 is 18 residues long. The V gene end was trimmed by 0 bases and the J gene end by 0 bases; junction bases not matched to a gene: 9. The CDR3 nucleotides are TGTGCCAGCAGCCAAGACCATGGGACAGCCACTAGCACAGATACGCAGTATTTT. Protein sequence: CASSQDHGTATSTDTQYF.

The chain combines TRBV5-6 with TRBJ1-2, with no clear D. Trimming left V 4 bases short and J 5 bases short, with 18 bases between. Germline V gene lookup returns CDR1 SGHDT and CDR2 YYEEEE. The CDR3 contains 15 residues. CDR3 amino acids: CASSLGLSGPYGYTF. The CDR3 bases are TGTGCCAGCAGCCTAGGACTCTCCGGACCTTATGGCTACACCTTC.

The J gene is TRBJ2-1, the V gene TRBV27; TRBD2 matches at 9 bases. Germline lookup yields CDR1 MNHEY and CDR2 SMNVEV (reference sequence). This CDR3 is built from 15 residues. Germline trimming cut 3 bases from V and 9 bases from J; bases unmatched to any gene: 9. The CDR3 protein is CASSFLAGVSGEQFF. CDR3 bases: TGTGCCAGCAGTTTTTTAGCGGGAGTATCCGGTGAGCAGTTCTTC.

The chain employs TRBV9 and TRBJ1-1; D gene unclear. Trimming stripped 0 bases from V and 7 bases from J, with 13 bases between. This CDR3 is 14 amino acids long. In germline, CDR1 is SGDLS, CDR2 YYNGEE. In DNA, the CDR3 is TGTGCCAGCAGCGTAGTGAAGGGAGCGGGTGAAGCTTTCTTT. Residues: CASSVVKGAGEAFF.

CDR3 sequence (DNA): TGTGCCAGTAGTCCAGGGTCAGTCCTTAGCAATCAGCCCCAGCATTTT. Its translation is CASSPGSVLSNQPQHF. The rearrangement uses TRBV19 and TRBJ1-5; the D gene is possibly TRBD1 (5 bases). Looked up from germline, CDR1 is LNHDA and CDR2 is SQIVND (reference sequence). The V end was cut by 5 bases, the J end by 0 bases, with 14 bases between. CDR3 length equals 16 residues.

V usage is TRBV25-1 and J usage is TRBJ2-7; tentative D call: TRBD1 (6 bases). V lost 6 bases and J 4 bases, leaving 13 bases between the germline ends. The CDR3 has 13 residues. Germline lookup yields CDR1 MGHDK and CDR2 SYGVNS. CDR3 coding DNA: TGTGCCAGCAGGGGGGACACCAGATACGAGCAGTACTTC. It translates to CASRGDTRYEQYF.

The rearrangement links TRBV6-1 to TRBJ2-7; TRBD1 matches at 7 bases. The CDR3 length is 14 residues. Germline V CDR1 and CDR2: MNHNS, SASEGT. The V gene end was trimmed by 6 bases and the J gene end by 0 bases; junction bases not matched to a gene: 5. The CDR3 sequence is CASRETGLSYEQYF. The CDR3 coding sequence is TGTGCCAGCAGGGAGACAGGGCTCTCCTACGAGCAGTACTTC.

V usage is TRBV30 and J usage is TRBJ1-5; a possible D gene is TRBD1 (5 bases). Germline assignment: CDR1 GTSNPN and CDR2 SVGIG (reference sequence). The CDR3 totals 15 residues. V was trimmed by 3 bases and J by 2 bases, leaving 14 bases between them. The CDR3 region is CAWSAQGPRNQPQHF. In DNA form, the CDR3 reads TGTGCCTGGAGCGCCCAGGGCCCCCGCAATCAGCCCCAGCATTTT. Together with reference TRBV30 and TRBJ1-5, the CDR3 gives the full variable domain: SQTIHQWPATLVQPVGSPLSLECTVEGTSNPNLYWYRQAAGRGLQLLFYSVGIGQISSEVPQNLSASRPQDRQFILSSKKLLLSDSGFYLCAWSAQGPRNQPQHFGDGTRLSIL.